The rows below give T cell receptor beta chains drawn from one sample of a study of T cell clonotyping in hematopoietic cell transplantation. Measured with immunoSEQ multiplex PCR; TCRdb has only the in-frame clones, and not every one. This table holds roughly 17,000 clones, about 90% found once. Specimen: peripheral blood mononuclear cells. The receptors stem from a man aged 35 to 55 in good health. Some clones in this sample may be carry-over from other donors' samples. The CDR3 runs from the conserved cysteine through the conserved F or W. The order of the fields is clone size, V gene, D gene, J gene, CDR3 DNA, CDR3 protein. D genes are given only for firm matches. Where a row states a size, it is once, few, many or the class of an expanded clone; other rows omit it.

clone size: .; V gene: TRBV29-1; D gene: .; J gene: TRBJ2-1; CDR3 DNA: TGCAGCGTTGAAGAGGCCAGTCGCAATGAGCAGTTCTTC; CDR3 protein: CSVEEASRNEQFF
clone size: .; V gene: TRBV28; D gene: TRBD1; J gene: TRBJ2-7; CDR3 DNA: TGTGCCAGCAGAGAACCGACAGGGGGCCCTTCTTACGAGCAGTACTTC; CDR3 protein: CASREPTGGPSYEQYF
clone size: .; V gene: TRBV27; D gene: .; J gene: TRBJ1-5; CDR3 DNA: TGTGCCAGCAGTCTCAGACTCTATAGCAATCAGCCCCAGCATTTT; CDR3 protein: CASSLRLYSNQPQHF
clone size: once; V gene: TRBV19; D gene: .; J gene: TRBJ1-1; CDR3 DNA: TGTGCCAGCCAACAGAGCATGAACACTGAAGCTTTCTTT; CDR3 protein: CASQQSMNTEAFF
clone size: .; V gene: TRBV29-1; D gene: .; J gene: TRBJ2-3; CDR3 DNA: TGCAGCGCTGAACTCCAGGACCATCGGCCCTATACGCAGTATTTT; CDR3 protein: CSAELQDHRPYTQYF
clone size: .; V gene: TRBV5-6; D gene: .; J gene: TRBJ1-1; CDR3 DNA: TGTGCCAGCAGCTTACGTGGAACTGAAGCTTTCTTT; CDR3 protein: CASSLRGTEAFF
clone size: .; V gene: TRBV28; D gene: .; J gene: TRBJ1-1; CDR3 DNA: TGTGCCAGCGGGGGTGGGAGGACTGAAGCTTTCTTT; CDR3 protein: CASGGGRTEAFF
clone size: .; V gene: TRBV2; D gene: TRBD2; J gene: TRBJ2-3; CDR3 DNA: TGTGCCAGCACCGGGACTAGCGGGAGGTCGGCGGCAGATACGCAGTATTTT; CDR3 protein: CASTGTSGRSAADTQYF
clone size: .; V gene: TRBV14; D gene: .; J gene: TRBJ1-6; CDR3 DNA: TGTGCCAGCAGCCAAGATCTCGCCTATAATTCACCCCTCCACTTT; CDR3 protein: CASSQDLAYNSPLHF
clone size: .; V gene: TRBV5-1; D gene: TRBD2; J gene: TRBJ2-1; CDR3 DNA: TGCGCCAGCAGCCCGACTAGCGGGGTATTCTACAATGAGCAGTTCTTC; CDR3 protein: CASSPTSGVFYNEQFF
clone size: .; V gene: TRBV4-3; D gene: .; J gene: TRBJ1-5; CDR3 DNA: TGCGCCAGCAGCCAAAAACAGGGAGGCAATCAGCCCCAGCATTTT; CDR3 protein: CASSQKQGGNQPQHF
clone size: once; V gene: TRBV7-8; D gene: TRBD2; J gene: TRBJ2-1; CDR3 DNA: TGTGCCAGCAGCCCCCGGGGGGGGTCTGAGCAGTTCTTC; CDR3 protein: CASSPRGGSEQFF
clone size: once; V gene: TRBV2; D gene: .; J gene: TRBJ2-2; CDR3 DNA: TGTGCCAGCAGTGGGCTACTAGCCACCGGGGAGCTGTTTTTT; CDR3 protein: CASSGLLATGELFF
clone size: few; V gene: TRBV7-2; D gene: .; J gene: TRBJ2-1; CDR3 DNA: TGTGCCAGCAGCTCGGGATCGGGGTCCTACAATGAGCAGTTCTTC; CDR3 protein: CASSSGSGSYNEQFF
clone size: .; V gene: TRBV6-5; D gene: .; J gene: TRBJ2-4; CDR3 DNA: TGTGCCAGTCTGGATTCCCGGGACATTCAGTACTTC; CDR3 protein: CASLDSRDIQYF
clone size: .; V gene: TRBV7-2; D gene: .; J gene: TRBJ2-3; CDR3 DNA: TGTGCCAGCAGCTTCGAGGGCACAGATACGCAGTATTTT; CDR3 protein: CASSFEGTDTQYF
clone size: once; V gene: TRBV6-1; D gene: .; J gene: TRBJ2-7; CDR3 DNA: TGTGCCAGCAGTGGCCGGGACGCCGCCTACGAGCAGTACTTC; CDR3 protein: CASSGRDAAYEQYF
clone size: few; V gene: TRBV5-4; D gene: .; J gene: TRBJ1-6; CDR3 DNA: TGTGCCAGCAGCGAGTTAAATTCACCCCTCCACTTT; CDR3 protein: CASSELNSPLHF
clone size: .; V gene: TRBV30; D gene: TRBD2; J gene: TRBJ2-3; CDR3 DNA: TGTGCCTGGAGTGTACCGGGACTAGCGGCTAGCACAGATACGCAGTATTTT; CDR3 protein: CAWSVPGLAASTDTQYF
clone size: .; V gene: TRBV13; D gene: TRBD1; J gene: TRBJ1-1; CDR3 DNA: TGTGCCAGCAGCTTAGCTCTCGGGACAGGTATGTCCTTGGCTTTCTTT; CDR3 protein: CASSLALGTGMSLAFF
clone size: .; V gene: TRBV30; D gene: TRBD1; J gene: TRBJ2-7; CDR3 DNA: TGTGCCTGGAGTGTGGGGACAGGGCGGGAGCAGTACTTC; CDR3 protein: CAWSVGTGREQYF
clone size: once; V gene: TRBV4-1; D gene: .; J gene: TRBJ2-7; CDR3 DNA: TGCGCCAGCAGCCAGGGCCCTGGGCAGGGGGGATACGAGCAGTACTTC; CDR3 protein: CASSQGPGQGGYEQYF
clone size: .; V gene: TRBV6-1; D gene: .; J gene: TRBJ1-5; CDR3 DNA: TGTGCCAGCAGTGAATGGGGCTTCACGGGGGATCAGCCCCAGCATTTT; CDR3 protein: CASSEWGFTGDQPQHF
clone size: .; V gene: TRBV29-1; D gene: TRBD1; J gene: TRBJ2-7; CDR3 DNA: TGCAGCGTTGGGACAGGGGCCCGAGGCTACGAGCAGTACTTC; CDR3 protein: CSVGTGARGYEQYF
clone size: .; V gene: TRBV7-9; D gene: TRBD2; J gene: TRBJ2-7; CDR3 DNA: TGTGCCAGCAGCCGCAAACTAGCGCCATACGAGCAGTACTTC; CDR3 protein: CASSRKLAPYEQYF
clone size: .; V gene: TRBV7-2; D gene: .; J gene: TRBJ2-5; CDR3 DNA: TGTGCCAGCAGCTTCCACGGAGAGACCCAGTACTTC; CDR3 protein: CASSFHGETQYF
clone size: .; V gene: TRBV5-4; D gene: .; J gene: TRBJ2-7; CDR3 DNA: TGTGCCAGCAGCTTGGTAACTTCCGGTTTCGGTGAGCAGTACTTC; CDR3 protein: CASSLVTSGFGEQYF
clone size: .; V gene: TRBV9; D gene: TRBD1; J gene: TRBJ1-1; CDR3 DNA: TGTGCCAGCAGCCCCACAGGGGAGTGGACTGAAGCTTTCTTT; CDR3 protein: CASSPTGEWTEAFF
clone size: once; V gene: TRBV7-9; D gene: TRBD2; J gene: TRBJ2-3; CDR3 DNA: TGTGCCAGCAGATTAAATAAGCGGGAGTTTACAGATACGCAGTATTTT; CDR3 protein: CASRLNKREFTDTQYF
clone size: .; V gene: TRBV28; D gene: .; J gene: TRBJ1-5; CDR3 DNA: TGTGCCAGCAGTCTTACAGGGACCAATCAGCCCCAGCATTTT; CDR3 protein: CASSLTGTNQPQHF
clone size: .; V gene: TRBV28; D gene: .; J gene: TRBJ1-5; CDR3 DNA: TGTGCCAGCAGCGTTATCCAGGGTAGCAATCAGCCCCAGCATTTT; CDR3 protein: CASSVIQGSNQPQHF
clone size: .; V gene: TRBV11-1; D gene: TRBD1; J gene: TRBJ2-5; CDR3 DNA: TGTGCCAGCAGCACCGACAGGGACCAGACCCAGTACTTC; CDR3 protein: CASSTDRDQTQYF
clone size: .; V gene: TRBV5-1; D gene: TRBD2; J gene: TRBJ2-7; CDR3 DNA: TGCGCCAGCAGCTTGGGCGGACTAGCGGGAGAGACCTACGAGCAGTACTTC; CDR3 protein: CASSLGGLAGETYEQYF
clone size: .; V gene: TRBV11-1; D gene: .; J gene: TRBJ2-5; CDR3 DNA: TGTGCCAGCAGGGGATCTGGGGCCACCCTAAAAGAGACCCAGTACTTC; CDR3 protein: CASRGSGATLKETQYF
clone size: .; V gene: TRBV9; D gene: .; J gene: TRBJ1-5; CDR3 DNA: TGTGCCAGCAGCTATAGTTCGGGGAATCAGCCCCAGCATTTT; CDR3 protein: CASSYSSGNQPQHF
clone size: .; V gene: TRBV6-5; D gene: .; J gene: TRBJ2-2; CDR3 DNA: TGTGCCAGCAGTACGCTGGGGAACACCGGGGAGCTGTTTTTT; CDR3 protein: CASSTLGNTGELFF
clone size: few; V gene: TRBV6-5; D gene: TRBD1; J gene: TRBJ1-1; CDR3 DNA: TGTGCCAGCAGTTACAGGGACAGGGGTACTGAAGCTTTCTTT; CDR3 protein: CASSYRDRGTEAFF
clone size: .; V gene: TRBV30; D gene: .; J gene: TRBJ2-5; CDR3 DNA: TGTGCCTGGAGTAAGAGTGGGGAGACCCAGTACTTC; CDR3 protein: CAWSKSGETQYF
clone size: .; V gene: TRBV29-1; D gene: .; J gene: TRBJ2-7; CDR3 DNA: TGCAGCGCTGGGGTGGGGGCCTACGAGCAGTACTTC; CDR3 protein: CSAGVGAYEQYF
clone size: .; V gene: TRBV7-2; D gene: TRBD2; J gene: TRBJ2-7; CDR3 DNA: TGTGCCAGCAGCTTAGACCTAGCGGGAGCCTTTTCCTACGAGCAGTACTTC; CDR3 protein: CASSLDLAGAFSYEQYF
clone size: once; V gene: TRBV19; D gene: .; J gene: TRBJ1-5; CDR3 DNA: TGTGCCAGTAGTATAAGTGGGGTTAAGTATAGCAATCAGCCCCAGCATTTT; CDR3 protein: CASSISGVKYSNQPQHF
clone size: .; V gene: TRBV5-6; D gene: .; J gene: TRBJ2-7; CDR3 DNA: TGTGCCAGCAGCTTGGTGGATACCTACGAGCAGTACTTC; CDR3 protein: CASSLVDTYEQYF
clone size: .; V gene: TRBV19; D gene: TRBD1; J gene: TRBJ2-1; CDR3 DNA: TGTGCCAGTCTGGATACAGGGGGCGCCAACAATGAGCAGTTCTTC; CDR3 protein: CASLDTGGANNEQFF
clone size: .; V gene: TRBV5-1; D gene: .; J gene: TRBJ2-5; CDR3 DNA: TGCGCCAGCAGCTTCGGTCCAGCTCCAGGGGGGGAGACCCAGTACTTC; CDR3 protein: CASSFGPAPGGETQYF
clone size: .; V gene: TRBV11-3; D gene: .; J gene: TRBJ2-3; CDR3 DNA: TGTGCCAGCAGCTCCAGAGGGGGAGATACGCAGTATTTT; CDR3 protein: CASSSRGGDTQYF
clone size: .; V gene: TRBV13; D gene: .; J gene: TRBJ2-5; CDR3 DNA: TGTGCCAGCAGCACCCGGTCGGGGGAGACCCAGTACTTC; CDR3 protein: CASSTRSGETQYF
clone size: once; V gene: TRBV7-9; D gene: TRBD1; J gene: TRBJ1-6; CDR3 DNA: TGTGCCAGCAGCAACCGACAGGGGGGAAATTCACCCCTCCACTTT; CDR3 protein: CASSNRQGGNSPLHF
clone size: .; V gene: TRBV11-2; D gene: .; J gene: TRBJ2-7; CDR3 DNA: TGTGCCAGCAGCTACGAGACGTTAACCTACGAGCAGTACTTC; CDR3 protein: CASSYETLTYEQYF
clone size: .; V gene: TRBV20-1; D gene: TRBD2; J gene: TRBJ2-7; CDR3 DNA: TGCAGTGCATCGGGGGGTTACGAGCAGTACTTC; CDR3 protein: CSASGGYEQYF
clone size: once; V gene: TRBV4-1; D gene: .; J gene: TRBJ2-7; CDR3 DNA: TGCGCCAGCAGCCAAGATACGGCGGTCTCCTACGAGCAGTACTTC; CDR3 protein: CASSQDTAVSYEQYF
clone size: .; V gene: TRBV30; D gene: .; J gene: TRBJ1-1; CDR3 DNA: TGTGCCTGGAGTGCAACGTTAATGAACACTGAAGCTTTCTTT; CDR3 protein: CAWSATLMNTEAFF
clone size: once; V gene: TRBV4-1; D gene: .; J gene: TRBJ1-5; CDR3 DNA: TGCGCCAGCAGCCAAGATGGCCAGAACAATCAGCCCCAGCATTTT; CDR3 protein: CASSQDGQNNQPQHF
clone size: .; V gene: TRBV7-2; D gene: .; J gene: TRBJ1-6; CDR3 DNA: TGTGCCAGCAGCTTAAATCCGAATTATAATTCACCCCTCCACTTT; CDR3 protein: CASSLNPNYNSPLHF
clone size: .; V gene: TRBV7-2; D gene: TRBD2; J gene: TRBJ2-3; CDR3 DNA: TGTGCCAGCAGCTTAACTAGCGGGGCTCCAGATACGCAGTATTTT; CDR3 protein: CASSLTSGAPDTQYF
clone size: .; V gene: TRBV4-3; D gene: .; J gene: TRBJ2-3; CDR3 DNA: TGCGCCAGCAGCCAATTGGGGCTCGGGGATACGCAGTATTTT; CDR3 protein: CASSQLGLGDTQYF
clone size: .; V gene: TRBV7-2; D gene: .; J gene: TRBJ2-7; CDR3 DNA: TGTGCCAGCAGCTTAGGGCTGGGGAGCTCCTACGAGCAGTACTTC; CDR3 protein: CASSLGLGSSYEQYF
clone size: .; V gene: TRBV11-3; D gene: TRBD2; J gene: TRBJ2-7; CDR3 DNA: TGTGCCAGCACTAGCGGGAGCTCCTACGAGCAGTACTTC; CDR3 protein: CASTSGSSYEQYF